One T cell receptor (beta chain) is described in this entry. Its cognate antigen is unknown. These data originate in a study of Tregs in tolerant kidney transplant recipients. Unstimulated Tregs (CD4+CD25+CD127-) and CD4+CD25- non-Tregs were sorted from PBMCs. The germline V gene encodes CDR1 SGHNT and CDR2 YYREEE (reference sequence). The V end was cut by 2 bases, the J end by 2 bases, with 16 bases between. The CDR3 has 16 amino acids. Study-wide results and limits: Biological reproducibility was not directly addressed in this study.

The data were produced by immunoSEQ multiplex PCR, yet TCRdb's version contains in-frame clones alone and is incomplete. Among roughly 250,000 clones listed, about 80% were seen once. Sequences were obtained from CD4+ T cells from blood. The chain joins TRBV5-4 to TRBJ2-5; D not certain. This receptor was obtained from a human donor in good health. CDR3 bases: TGTGCCAGCAGCTTCCCAGGCCCCAATACTCAAGAGACCCAGTACTTC. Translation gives CASSFPGPNTQETQYF. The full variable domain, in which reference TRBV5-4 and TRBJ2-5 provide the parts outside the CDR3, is ETGVTQSPTHLIKTRGQQVTLRCSSQSGHNTVSWYQQALGQGPQFIFQYYREEENGRGNFPPRFSGLQFPNYSSELNVNALELDDSALYLCASSFPGPNTQETQYFGPGTRLLVL.